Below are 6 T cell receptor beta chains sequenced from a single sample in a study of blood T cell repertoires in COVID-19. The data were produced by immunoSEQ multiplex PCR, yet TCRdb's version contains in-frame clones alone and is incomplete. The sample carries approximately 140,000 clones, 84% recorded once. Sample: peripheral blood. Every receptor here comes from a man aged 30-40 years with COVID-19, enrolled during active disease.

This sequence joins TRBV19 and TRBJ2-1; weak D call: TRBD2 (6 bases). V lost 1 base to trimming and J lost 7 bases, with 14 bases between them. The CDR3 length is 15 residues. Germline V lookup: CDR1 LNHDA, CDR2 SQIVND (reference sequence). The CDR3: CASSIGASAGNEQFF. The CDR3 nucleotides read TGTGCCAGTAGTATAGGGGCTAGCGCGGGGAATGAGCAGTTCTTC.

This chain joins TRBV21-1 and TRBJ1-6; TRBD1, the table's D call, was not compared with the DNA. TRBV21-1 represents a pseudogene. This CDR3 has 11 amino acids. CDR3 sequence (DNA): TGTGCCAGCAGCAAAACCCGGACAGGGAACTTT. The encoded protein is CASSKTRTGNF.

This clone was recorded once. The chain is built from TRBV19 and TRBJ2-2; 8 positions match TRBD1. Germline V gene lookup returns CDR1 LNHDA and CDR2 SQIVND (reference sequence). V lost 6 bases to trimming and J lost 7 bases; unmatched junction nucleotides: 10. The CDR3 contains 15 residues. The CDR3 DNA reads TGTGCCAGTAGACAGACAGGGGCGCCTAGCGGGGAGCTGTTTTTT. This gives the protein CASRQTGAPSGELFF.

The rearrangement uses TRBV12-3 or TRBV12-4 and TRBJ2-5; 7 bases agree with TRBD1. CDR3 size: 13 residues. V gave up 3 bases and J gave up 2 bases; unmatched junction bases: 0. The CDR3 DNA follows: TGTGCCAGCAGTTTCAGGGGGCAAGAGACCCAGTACTTC. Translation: CASSFRGQETQYF.

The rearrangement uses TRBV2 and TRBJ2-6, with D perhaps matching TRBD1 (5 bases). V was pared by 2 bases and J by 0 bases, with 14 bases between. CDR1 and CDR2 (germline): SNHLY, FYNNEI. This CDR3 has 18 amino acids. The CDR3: CASSEQGGIFSGANVLTF. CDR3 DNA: TGTGCCAGCAGTGAACAGGGTGGGATTTTCTCTGGGGCCAACGTCCTGACTTTC.

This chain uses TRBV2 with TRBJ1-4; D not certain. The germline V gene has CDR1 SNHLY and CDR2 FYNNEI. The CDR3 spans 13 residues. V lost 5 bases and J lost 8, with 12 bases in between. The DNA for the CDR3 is TGTGCCAGCAGTAATGGGAGAGGCGAAAAACTGTTTTTT. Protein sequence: CASSNGRGEKLFF.